Below, 20 T cell receptor beta chains from the same sample are listed, as sequenced in a study of a mutant IDH1 vaccine in newly diagnosed glioma. Time point specified: week 23, last vaccination. In the vaccine, a single dose held 300 ug of the mutant IDH1 20-mer peptide, along with topical imiquimod. Their specific antigens are unknown. Repertoires were generated with immunoSEQ multiplex PCR, while TCRdb's copy carries only in-frame clones and drops some. The sample carries tens of thousands of clones, 80% to 95% recorded once. Here the sequenced sample was PBMCs, taken from a glioma patient whose treatment included an IDH1 peptide vaccine. The origin of the receptors is a man in his fifties or sixties with glioma.

This clone counts as medium-sized (0.01 to 0.1%). The chain recombines TRBV28 with TRBJ2-7; D possibly corresponds to TRBD1 (6 bases). The CDR3 consists of 14 residues. V was cut by 5 bases and J by 1 base, with 12 bases left in between. Germline V lookup: CDR1 MDHEN, CDR2 SYDVKM. CDR3 sequence (DNA): TGTGCCAGCAGTCTGGGCAGGGGTTCCTACGAGCAGTACTTC. Amino acid sequence: CASSLGRGSYEQYF.

The J gene is TRBJ1-1, the V gene TRBV11-2; possible D gene TRBD1, 5 bases. Trimming pared 5 bases from V and 2 bases from J, leaving 12 bases between. The CDR3 spans 14 residues. The germline gives CDR1 SGHAT, CDR2 FQNNGV. CDR3: CASSAGLANTEAFF. CDR3 DNA sequence: TGTGCCAGCAGCGCAGGGTTAGCCAACACTGAAGCTTTCTTT.

The chain couples TRBV30 to TRBJ2-1, with TRBD1 as a possible D gene (5 bases). CDR1 GTSNPN and CDR2 SVGIG come from the germline V gene (reference sequence). Trimming took off 0 bases at V and 6 bases at J, with 9 bases between the two ends. The CDR3 extends over 13 amino acids. The CDR3 nucleotides read TGTGCCTGGAGTGTAACCAGGGCCAATGAGCAGTTCTTC. Translation: CAWSVTRANEQFF.

This chain connects TRBV6-5 to TRBJ2-2; 9 positions match TRBD1. The germline V gene encodes CDR1 MNHEY and CDR2 SVGAGI. V dropped 9 bases and J dropped 5; count of bases not matched to a gene: 4. CDR3 length: 13 amino acids. DNA of the CDR3: TGTGCCAGGGACAGGGGTGAAACCGGGGAGCTGTTTTTT. This encodes CARDRGETGELFF.

The rearrangement joins TRBV5-8 to TRBJ2-3; D perhaps matches TRBD1 (6 bases). Trimming stripped 4 bases from V and 0 bases from J, with 18 bases between. The CDR3 runs to 17 residues. Germline assignment: CDR1 SGHTS and CDR2 YDEGEE. The CDR3 spells CASSRGDRTFSTDTQYF. Here the CDR3 DNA reads TGTGCCAGCAGCCGCGGCGACAGGACTTTTAGCACAGATACGCAGTATTTT. Complete variable domain (other parts from reference TRBV5-8 and TRBJ2-3): EAGVTQSPTHLIKTRGQQATLRCSPISGHTSVYWYQQALGLGLQFLLWYDEGEERNRGNFPPRFSGRQFPNYSSELNVNALELEDSALYLCASSRGDRTFSTDTQYFGPGTRLTVL.

This chain connects TRBV19 to TRBJ1-2, with a possible D match to TRBD1 (5 bases). Trimming removed 3 bases from V and 4 bases from J, with 9 bases in between. CDR1 and CDR2 (germline): LNHDA, SQIVND (reference sequence). The length of the CDR3 is 13 residues. The CDR3 region has the DNA TGTGCCAGTAGTATCGGGGGTGGCTATGGCTACACCTTC. Protein: CASSIGGGYGYTF.

In this sample, this clone turned up a few times. The chain uses TRBV4-1 and TRBJ2-7, with TRBD1 matching 9 bases. Germline V gene sequence: CDR1 MGHRA, CDR2 YSYEKL. The CDR3 is made up of 15 amino acids. J lost 5 bases, V lost 2 bases, and 7 bases had no gene match. The CDR3 loop reads CASSQPGQGRNEQYF. In DNA, the CDR3 is TGCGCCAGCAGCCAACCGGGACAGGGTAGGAACGAGCAGTACTTC.

This chain uses TRBV6-6 with TRBJ1-3; D gene ambiguous. Germline assignment: CDR1 MNHNY and CDR2 SVGAGI (reference sequence). The germline V and J ends were trimmed by 7 bases and 0 bases, with 13 bases remaining between them. CDR3 length: 15 residues. Here the CDR3 reads CASTHRPHSGNTIYF. The CDR3 DNA reads TGTGCCAGCACCCATCGACCGCACTCTGGAAACACCATATATTTT.

This clone appeared once. This sequence joins TRBV6-1 and TRBJ1-4, with a possible D match to TRBD1 (5 bases). With 3 bases removed from V and 0 bases from J, the gap between germline ends came to 11 bases. The CDR3 runs 16 residues. CDR1 is MNHNS and CDR2 is SASEGT in the germline V gene. The CDR3 DNA follows: TGTGCCAGCAGTGACCTCCTACAGGCAACTAATGAAAAACTGTTTTTT. Translating it yields CASSDLLQATNEKLFF.

This rearrangement joins TRBV7-2 to TRBJ2-7, with D possibly being TRBD1 (6 bases). The germline V gene encodes CDR1 SGHTA and CDR2 FQGNSA. The CDR3 spans 15 residues. Between the trimmed V and J ends, which lost 4 bases and 1 base, there was a span of 14 bases. The CDR3 spells CASSSSGTYSYEQYF. The CDR3 nucleotides are TGTGCCAGCAGCTCCTCCGGGACATATTCCTACGAGCAGTACTTC.

The CDR3, as DNA: TGTGCCAGCAGAGGGCGGGGGGACTATGGCTACACCTTC. This codes for CASRGRGDYGYTF. This chain links TRBV25-1 with TRBJ1-2; D might be TRBD1 (5 bases). CDR1 is MGHDK, CDR2 SYGVNS, per germline. The CDR3 consists of 13 residues. Trimming pared 6 bases from V and 3 bases from J, leaving 11 bases between.

This clone was observed a handful of times. The chain couples TRBV6-1 to TRBJ1-3, with D maybe TRBD1 (5 bases). Germline V gives CDR1 MNHNS, CDR2 SASEGT. V gave up 2 bases and J gave up 1 base, with 15 bases separating them. CDR3 length equals 17 residues. As DNA, the CDR3 is TGTGCCAGCAGTGAACCAGGTCGGGGGACTTCTGGAAACACCATATATTTT. Translation gives CASSEPGRGTSGNTIYF.

This clone has a single count. The chain joins TRBV10-1 to TRBJ2-1, with 13 bases identical to TRBD2. The CDR3 totals 15 residues. V was clipped by 4 bases and J by 6 bases; unmatched bases: 3. Germline-derived CDR1 and CDR2 are WNHNN and SYGVQD (reference sequence). DNA of the CDR3: TGCGCCAGCAGTGTCCGGACTAGCGGGAGCAATGAGCAGTTCTTC. It codes for CASSVRTSGSNEQFF.

The rearrangement uses TRBV5-4 and TRBJ2-1, with 7 bases aligning to TRBD1. This CDR3 is 15 amino acids long. Trimming removed 4 bases from V and 4 bases from J; junction bases left unmatched: 8. Germline assignment: CDR1 SGHNT and CDR2 YYREEE (reference sequence). The CDR3 DNA reads TGTGCCAGCAGCCGCGACAGGGTCGGTTACAATGAGCAGTTCTTC. Translation: CASSRDRVGYNEQFF.

This chain uses TRBV4-1 with TRBJ1-5; possible D gene TRBD1, 6 bases. Germline CDR1 reads MGHRA; CDR2 reads YSYEKL. The CDR3 has 16 residues. With 3 bases removed from V and 6 bases from J, the gap between germline ends came to 18 bases. The CDR3 spells CASSHRTAPSGQPQHF. CDR3 bases: TGCGCCAGCAGCCATCGGACAGCTCCAAGTGGTCAGCCCCAGCATTTT.

The chain carries TRBV7-6 and TRBJ1-3; D not certain. CDR3 length: 14 residues. Germline CDR1 reads SGHVS; CDR2 reads FNYEAQ. V lost 0 bases and J 1 base, leaving 4 bases between the germline ends. The CDR3 nucleotides are TGTGCCAGCAGCTTAGCCAGTTCTGGAAACACCATATATTTT. Encoded protein: CASSLASSGNTIYF. Full variable domain (rest looked up from reference TRBV7-6 and TRBJ1-3): GAGVSQSPRYKVTKRGQDVALRCDPISGHVSLYWYRQALGQGPEFLTYFNYEAQQDKSGLPNDRFSAERPEGSISTLTIQRTEQRDSAMYRCASSLASSGNTIYFGEGSWLTVV.

The chain links TRBV5-6 to TRBJ1-3; no clear D gene. This CDR3 has 17 residues. CDR1 and CDR2 (germline): SGHDT, YYEEEE. Trimming removed 3 bases from V and 5 bases from J, with 21 bases in between. CDR3 DNA: TGTGCCAGCAGCTGGACCGGAACCCTCAATTTACGAAACACCATATATTTT. Its translation is CASSWTGTLNLRNTIYF.

The chain joins TRBV28 to TRBJ1-2; D gene uncertain. The germline gives CDR1 MDHEN, CDR2 SYDVKM. The V and J ends lost 6 bases and 4 bases respectively, with 12 bases between them. The CDR3 length is 13 residues. The CDR3, as DNA: TGTGCCAGCAGAACCGTAGGTGGCTATGGCTACACCTTC. Its protein is CASRTVGGYGYTF.

The chain combines TRBV9 with TRBJ2-3; D tentatively fits TRBD1 or TRBD2 (5 bases each). CDR1 is SGDLS and CDR2 is YYNGEE in the germline V gene. The CDR3 runs to 15 residues. Trimming shortened V by 3 bases and J by 0 bases, and 11 bases separated the two germline ends. CDR3 loop: CASSAGTYSTDTQYF. DNA for the CDR3: TGTGCCAGCAGCGCCGGGACGTACAGCACAGATACGCAGTATTTT.

The V call is TRBV19, the J call TRBJ1-2; no reliable D call. Germline values: CDR1 LNHDA, CDR2 SQIVND (reference sequence). The CDR3 has 15 residues. With 3 bases removed from V and 2 bases from J, the gap between germline ends came to 13 bases. The DNA for the CDR3 is TGTGCCAGTAGTATGCCGAACCAGCTAAACTATGGCTACACCTTC. It codes for CASSMPNQLNYGYTF.